This T cell receptor beta chain appears in the sequencing data of a study of blood T cell repertoires in COVID-19. The method was immunoSEQ multiplex PCR; TCRdb's version includes in-frame clones alone and lacks a portion of them. The data show approximately 50,000 clones, over 80% seen once. Germline V gene lookup returns CDR1 MNHEY and CDR2 SVGAGI. Trimming removed 2 bases from V and 9 bases from J, with 17 bases in between. This CDR3 has 15 amino acids. The chain couples TRBV6-5 to TRBJ2-1; D possibly corresponds to TRBD1 (8 bases). The sequenced sample consisted of peripheral blood. This clonotype was sampled from a human donor in a cohort sampled during active COVID-19. As DNA, the CDR3 is TGTGCCAGCAGTTACGGACAGGGAGGGCGTACTGAGCAGTTCTTC. Amino acid sequence: CASSYGQGGRTEQFF.